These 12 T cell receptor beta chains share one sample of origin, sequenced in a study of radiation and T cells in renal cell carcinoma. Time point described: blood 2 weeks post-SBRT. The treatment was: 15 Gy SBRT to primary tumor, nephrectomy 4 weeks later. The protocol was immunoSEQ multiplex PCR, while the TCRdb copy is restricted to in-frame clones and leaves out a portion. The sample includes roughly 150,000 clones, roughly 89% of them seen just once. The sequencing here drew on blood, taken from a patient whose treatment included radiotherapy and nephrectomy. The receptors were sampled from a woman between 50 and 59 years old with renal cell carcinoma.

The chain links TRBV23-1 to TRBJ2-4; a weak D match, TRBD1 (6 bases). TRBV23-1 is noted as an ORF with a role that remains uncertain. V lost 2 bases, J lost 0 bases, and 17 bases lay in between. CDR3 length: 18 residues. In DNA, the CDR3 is TGCGCCAGCAGTCAAACGGACAGACTCAACCTAGCCAAAAACATTCAGTACTTC. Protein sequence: CASSQTDRLNLAKNIQYF.

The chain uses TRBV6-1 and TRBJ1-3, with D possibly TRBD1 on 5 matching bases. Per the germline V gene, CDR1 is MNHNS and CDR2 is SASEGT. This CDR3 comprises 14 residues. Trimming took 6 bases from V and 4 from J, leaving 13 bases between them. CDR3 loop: CASRLGPEGNTIYF. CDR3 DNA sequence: TGTGCCAGCAGACTGGGACCTGAGGGAAACACCATATATTTT.

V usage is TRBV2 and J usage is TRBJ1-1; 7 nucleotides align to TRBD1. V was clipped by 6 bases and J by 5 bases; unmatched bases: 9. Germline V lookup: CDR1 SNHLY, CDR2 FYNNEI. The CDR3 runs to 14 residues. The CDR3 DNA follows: TGTGCCAGCAGAGAGATCACGACAGGGACTGAAGCTTTCTTT. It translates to CASREITTGTEAFF.

Written as DNA, the CDR3 is TGTGCCAGCATTAATCGGGGGCTCACTGAAGCTTTCTTT. This gives the protein CASINRGLTEAFF. J is TRBJ1-1 and V is TRBV6-1, with a tentative D call TRBD1 (6 bases). The CDR3 has 13 amino acids. The V gene's germline CDR1 is MNHNS and CDR2 SASEGT. The V end was cut by 7 bases, the J end by 4 bases, with 13 bases between.

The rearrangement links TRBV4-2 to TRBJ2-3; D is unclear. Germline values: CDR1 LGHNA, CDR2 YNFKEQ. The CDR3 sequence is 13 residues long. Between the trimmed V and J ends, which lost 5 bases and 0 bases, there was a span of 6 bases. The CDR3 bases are TGTGCCAGCAGCTCGGACAGCACAGATACGCAGTATTTT. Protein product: CASSSDSTDTQYF.

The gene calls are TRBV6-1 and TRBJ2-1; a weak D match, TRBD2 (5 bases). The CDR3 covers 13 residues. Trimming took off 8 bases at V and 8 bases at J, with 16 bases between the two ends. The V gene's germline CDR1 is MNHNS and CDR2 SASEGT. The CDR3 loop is CASGGLLRDEQFF. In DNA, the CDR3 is TGTGCCAGCGGCGGACTCCTTCGGGATGAGCAGTTCTTC.

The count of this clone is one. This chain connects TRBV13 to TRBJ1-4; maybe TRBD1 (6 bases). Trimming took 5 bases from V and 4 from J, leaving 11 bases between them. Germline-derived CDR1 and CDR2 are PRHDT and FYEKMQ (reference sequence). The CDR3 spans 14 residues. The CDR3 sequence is CASSPQGYNEKLFF. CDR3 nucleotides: TGTGCCAGCAGCCCACAGGGTTATAATGAAAAACTGTTTTTT.

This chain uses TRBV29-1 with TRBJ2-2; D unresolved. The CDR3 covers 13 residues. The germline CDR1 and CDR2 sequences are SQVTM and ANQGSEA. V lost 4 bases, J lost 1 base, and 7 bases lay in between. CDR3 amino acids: CSVVSGNTGELFF. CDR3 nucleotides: TGCAGCGTTGTATCCGGGAACACCGGGGAGCTGTTTTTT.

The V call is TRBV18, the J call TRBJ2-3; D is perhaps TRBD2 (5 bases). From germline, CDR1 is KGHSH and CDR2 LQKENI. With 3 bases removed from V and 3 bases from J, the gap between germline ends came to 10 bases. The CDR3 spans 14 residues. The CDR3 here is CASSPDLQTDTQYF. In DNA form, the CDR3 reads TGTGCCAGCTCACCGGACTTGCAGACAGATACGCAGTATTTT.

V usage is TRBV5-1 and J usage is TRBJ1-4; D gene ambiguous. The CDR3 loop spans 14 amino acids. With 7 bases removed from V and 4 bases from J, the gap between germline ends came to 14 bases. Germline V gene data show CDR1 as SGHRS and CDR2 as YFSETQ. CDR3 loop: CASALGGLNEKLFF. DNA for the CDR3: TGCGCCAGCGCTTTGGGCGGTCTTAATGAAAAACTGTTTTTT. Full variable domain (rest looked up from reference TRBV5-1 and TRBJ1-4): KAGVTQTPRYLIKTRGQQVTLSCSPISGHRSVSWYQQTPGQGLQFLFEYFSETQRNKGNFPGRFSGRQFSNSRSEMNVSTLELGDSALYLCASALGGLNEKLFFGSGTQLSVL.

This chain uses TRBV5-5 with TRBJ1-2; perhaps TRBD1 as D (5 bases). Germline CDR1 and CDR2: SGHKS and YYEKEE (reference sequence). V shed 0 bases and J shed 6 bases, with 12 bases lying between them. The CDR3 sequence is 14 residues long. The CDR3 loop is CASSLDQGSDGYTF. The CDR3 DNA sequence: TGTGCCAGCAGCTTGGACCAGGGTTCGGATGGCTACACCTTC.

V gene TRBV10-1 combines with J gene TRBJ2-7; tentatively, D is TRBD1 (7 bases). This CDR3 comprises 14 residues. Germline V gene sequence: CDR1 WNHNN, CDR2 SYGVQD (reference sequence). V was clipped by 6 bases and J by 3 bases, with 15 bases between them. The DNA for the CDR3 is TGCGCCAGCAGACCGGGACAGCGGGTCTACGAGCAGTACTTC. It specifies CASRPGQRVYEQYF.